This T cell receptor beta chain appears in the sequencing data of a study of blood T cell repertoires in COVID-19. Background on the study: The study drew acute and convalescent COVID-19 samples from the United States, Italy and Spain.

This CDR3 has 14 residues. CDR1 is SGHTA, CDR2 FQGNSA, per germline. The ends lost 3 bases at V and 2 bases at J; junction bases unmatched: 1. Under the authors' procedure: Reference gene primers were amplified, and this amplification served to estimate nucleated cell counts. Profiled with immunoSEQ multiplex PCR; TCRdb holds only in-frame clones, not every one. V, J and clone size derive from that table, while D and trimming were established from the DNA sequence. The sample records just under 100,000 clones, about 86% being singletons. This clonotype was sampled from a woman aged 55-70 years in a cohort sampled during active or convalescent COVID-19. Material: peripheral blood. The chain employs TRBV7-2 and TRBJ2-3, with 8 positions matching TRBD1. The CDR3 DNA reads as TGTGCCAGCAGCTTCCAGGGGGCCACAGATACGCAGTATTTT. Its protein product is CASSFQGATDTQYF.